This TCR beta chain is from a study of human T cells and chemical hapten exposure (dated by TCRdb to the early 2020s). Some background on the complete study: For sensitization, 2% DPC in acetone was applied to a 2 cm by 2 cm area of upper inner arm skin. Weekly therapeutic DPC doses were additionally applied to the scalp of patients throughout the roughly 25-week study period. The study tracked peripheral blood TCR repertoire changes in vivo during primary and secondary sensitization to the hapten diphenylcyclopropenone (DPC) in alopecia patients. Libraries were combined into a pool for sequencing, and differences in TCR yield between samples came mainly from small differences in library volumes within the pool. Patch testing on the upper back used Finn chambers containing 0.01% DPC, with scoring done after 6 days according to International Contact Dermatitis Research Group standards. The mostly female patient cohort included alopecia areata with under or over 50% scalp involvement, alopecia totalis and alopecia universalis. Blood for TCR sequencing was provided by twenty-nine alopecia patients at one to four time points (pre-sensitization, 2, 6 and 24 weeks). Blood samples were taken from patients before sensitization (week 0) and at 2, 6 and about 24 weeks after DPC sensitization.

The CDR3 runs 14 amino acids, cysteine and phenylalanine included. Of all the DNA, just the CDR3 is kept, 42 bases in frame from base 1. Worth noting for this clonotype: Its antigen remains unidentified. Base qualities are not recorded, but no much larger clone differs from it by a single base.

Receptor libraries were prepared by RACE. The sequencer was a NextSeq 500. During library preparation, unique molecular identifiers were attached to individual cDNA molecules so that TCRs could be counted in a quantitative, reproducible way. From each blood RNA sample, both TCR alpha and TCR beta chains were sequenced. The study's own analysis went as follows. The median number of TCRs per sample was over 95,000, ranging from roughly 23,224 to 690,600. The Decombinator software suite was used to annotate the V, J and CDR3 of the TCR reads. For PS versus PT1 abundance plots, all samples were subsampled to the same number of TCRs (28,000). TCRs were defined as expanded if absent before sensitization and observed at least eight times at the 2-week time point. TCRdb itself trimmed the public reads at Q25 with fastp, ran MiXCR and retained productive beta chains. Rows matching on CDR3 protein sequence are summarized as one entry with the most common DNA and genes. The authors' filters were not applied to this entry. For this sample the table gives roughly 140,000 distinct CDR3 sequences, of which around 11% were detected only once. The ten biggest clones cover 1.4% of the sample.

What this sample's time point label stands for: patch test 2, 6 weeks after DPC sensitization. The treatment or condition label here, explained by the study, means: therapeutic diphenylcyclopropenone sensitization with weekly scalp DPC. Blood at each patch-test visit was drawn before the patch test was applied. Eligible patients were aged 18 to 70, diagnosed with alopecia, deemed suitable for DPC therapy, and excluded if pregnant. Total RNA was extracted from unfractionated whole blood collected in Tempus Blood RNA tubes. Study-level results and caveats: After repeated subsampling, the strength of the expansion versus patch-test correlation and the threshold at which it became significant changed. Patch test score correlated positively with the number of PT1 expanded TCRs, reaching significance at thresholds 8, 16 and 32 but not at 4. Because every patient had alopecia, a presumed autoimmune disease, the patients' immune response might differ from that of healthy individuals. The number of TCRs above 1 in 1000 frequency did not change with DPC sensitization; there was no evidence of global repertoire structure alterations. Expanded TCRs formed significantly more large CDR3 similarity clusters than pre-sensitization or healthy control sets, consistent with antigen-driven responses.

This sequence originates from a woman between 50 and 59 years old with alopecia areata. Some clones in this sample may be carry-over from other donors' samples. Sequences were derived from whole blood, sampled in connection with sensitization to the hapten diphenylcyclopropenone (DPC). This receptor chain uses TRBV21-1 and TRBJ2-7; the listed D gene, TRBD1, was not tested against the DNA. TRBV21-1 is termed a pseudogene. The DNA is as follows: TGTGCCAGCAGCACCCTAGGGGGGGCCTACGAGCAGTACTTC. It codes for CASSTLGGAYEQYF.